The clone carrying this TCR beta chain has more than one count but fewer than ten. Its antigen is not known. Per the germline V gene, CDR1 is SGDLS and CDR2 is YYNGEE. V dropped 9 bases and J dropped 5 bases, with 32 bases sitting between them. The length of the CDR3 is 18 residues. This sample's TCRbeta library carried unique molecular identifier barcodes. TCRdb ran MiXCR on the PCR reads and lists one entry per CDR3 protein. The sample shows 780,000 or so distinct CDR3 sequences, under 20% of them seen only once. The data were taken from a study of T-cell reconstitution after alpha-beta-depleted transplantation in children. Whole-study results and caveats: Some patients showed high day-60 TCRbeta diversity, which derived from surviving recipient T cells and thymic progenitors.

The V call is TRBV9, the J call TRBJ2-5, with TRBD2 as a possible D gene (6 bases). This TCR came from a male patient aged 5 to 17 who had a stem cell transplant for acute lymphoblastic leukemia, so the T cells may come from the graft donor. The sequencing used PBMCs, mostly from graft donor cells, collected 360 days after TCRalphabeta/CD19-depleted stem cell transplant. The CDR3 bases are TGTGCCACCCGCGATCGGCGGGGAGAACTAGAGTGGTCGGAGACCCAGTACTTC. Amino acid sequence: CATRDRRGELEWSETQYF.